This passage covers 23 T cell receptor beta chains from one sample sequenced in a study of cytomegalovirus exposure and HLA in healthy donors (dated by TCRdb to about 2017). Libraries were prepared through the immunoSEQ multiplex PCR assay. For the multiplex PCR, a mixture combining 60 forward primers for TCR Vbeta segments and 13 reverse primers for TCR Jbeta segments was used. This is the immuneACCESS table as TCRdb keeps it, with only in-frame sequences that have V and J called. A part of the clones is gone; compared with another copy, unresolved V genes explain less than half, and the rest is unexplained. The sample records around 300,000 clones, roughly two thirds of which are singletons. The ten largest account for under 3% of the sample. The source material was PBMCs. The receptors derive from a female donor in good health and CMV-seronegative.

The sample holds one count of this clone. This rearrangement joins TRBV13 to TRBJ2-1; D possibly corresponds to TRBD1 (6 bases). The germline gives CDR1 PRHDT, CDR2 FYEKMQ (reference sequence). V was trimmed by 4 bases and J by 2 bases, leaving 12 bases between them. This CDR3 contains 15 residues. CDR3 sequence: CASSSGAKPYNEQFF. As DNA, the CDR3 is TGTGCCAGCAGCTCAGGGGCCAAACCCTACAATGAGCAGTTCTTC.

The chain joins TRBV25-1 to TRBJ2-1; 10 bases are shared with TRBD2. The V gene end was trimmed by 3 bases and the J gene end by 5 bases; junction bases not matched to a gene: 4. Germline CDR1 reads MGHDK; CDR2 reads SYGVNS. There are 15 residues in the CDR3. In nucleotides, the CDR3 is TGTGCCAGCAGTGACGTTGGACTAGCGGACAATGAGCAGTTCTTC. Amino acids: CASSDVGLADNEQFF.

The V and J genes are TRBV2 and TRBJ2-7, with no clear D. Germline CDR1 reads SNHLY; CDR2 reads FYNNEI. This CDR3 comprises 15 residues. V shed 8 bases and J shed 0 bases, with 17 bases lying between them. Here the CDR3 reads CASGLQSSSSYEQYF. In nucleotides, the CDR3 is TGTGCCAGCGGCCTACAGTCCTCGAGCTCCTACGAGCAGTACTTC.

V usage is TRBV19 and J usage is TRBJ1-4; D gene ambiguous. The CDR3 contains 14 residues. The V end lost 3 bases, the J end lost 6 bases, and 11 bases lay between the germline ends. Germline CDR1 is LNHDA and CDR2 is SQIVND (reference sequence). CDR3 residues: CASSMLRRDEKLFF. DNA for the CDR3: TGTGCCAGTAGTATGTTAAGGAGGGATGAAAAACTGTTTTTT. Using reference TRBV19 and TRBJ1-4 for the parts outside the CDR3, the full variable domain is DGGITQSPKYLFRKEGQNVTLSCEQNLNHDAMYWYRQDPGQGLRLIYYSQIVNDFQKGDIAEGYSVSREKKESFPLTVTSAQKNPTAFYLCASSMLRRDEKLFFGSGTQLSVL.

CDR3: CAIRGTSSYEQYF. CDR3 coding DNA: TGTGCCATCAGGGGGACTAGCAGCTACGAGCAGTACTTC. This chain connects TRBV10-3 to TRBJ2-7; 9 bases line up with TRBD2. The CDR3 has 13 amino acids. Germline V gene data show CDR1 as ENHRY and CDR2 as SYGVKD. V lost 6 bases and J lost 3; bases outside the gene matches: 3.

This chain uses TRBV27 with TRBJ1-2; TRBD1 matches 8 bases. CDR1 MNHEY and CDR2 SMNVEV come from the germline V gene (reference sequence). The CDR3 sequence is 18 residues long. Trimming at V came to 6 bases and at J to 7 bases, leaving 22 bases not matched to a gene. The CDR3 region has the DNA TGTGCCAGCAGGACCAATCGGGAGAATGGCAGGGGGCGTGGTGGCTACACCTTC. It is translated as CASRTNRENGRGRGGYTF.

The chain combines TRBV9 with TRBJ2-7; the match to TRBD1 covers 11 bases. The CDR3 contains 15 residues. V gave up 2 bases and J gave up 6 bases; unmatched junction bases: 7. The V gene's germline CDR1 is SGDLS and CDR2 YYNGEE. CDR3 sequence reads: CASSVAGTGGGEQYF. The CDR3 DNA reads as TGTGCCAGCAGCGTTGCCGGGACAGGGGGTGGCGAGCAGTACTTC.

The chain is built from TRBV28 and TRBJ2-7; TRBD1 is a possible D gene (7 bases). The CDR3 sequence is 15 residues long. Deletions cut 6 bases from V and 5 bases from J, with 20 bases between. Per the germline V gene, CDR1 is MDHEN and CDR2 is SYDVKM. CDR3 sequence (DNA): TGTGCCAGCAGCATTACCCAGGGGGGTAAGGACGAGCAGTACTTC. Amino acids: CASSITQGGKDEQYF. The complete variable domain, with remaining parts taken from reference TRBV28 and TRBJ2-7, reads DVKVTQSSRYLVKRTGEKVFLECVQDMDHENMFWYRQDPGLGLRLIYFSYDVKMKEKGDIPEGYSVSREKKERFSLILESASTNQTSMYLCASSITQGGKDEQYFGPGTRLTVT.

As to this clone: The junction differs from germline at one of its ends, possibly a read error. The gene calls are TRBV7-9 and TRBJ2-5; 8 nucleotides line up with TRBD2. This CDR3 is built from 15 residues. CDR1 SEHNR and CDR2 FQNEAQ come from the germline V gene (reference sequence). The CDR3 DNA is TGTTCCAGCAGCTTACTAGCGGCCCCCCAAGAGACCCAGTACTTC. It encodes CSSSLLAAPQETQYF.

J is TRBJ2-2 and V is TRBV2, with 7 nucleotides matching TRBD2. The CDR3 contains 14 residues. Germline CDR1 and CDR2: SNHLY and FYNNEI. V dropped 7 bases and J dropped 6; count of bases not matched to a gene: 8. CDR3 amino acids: CASNNGLDSGELFF. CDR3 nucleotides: TGTGCCAGCAATAACGGACTAGATTCCGGGGAGCTGTTTTTT.

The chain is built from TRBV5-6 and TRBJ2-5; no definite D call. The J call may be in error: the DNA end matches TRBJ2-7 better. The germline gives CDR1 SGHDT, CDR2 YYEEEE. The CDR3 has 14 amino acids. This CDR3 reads CASSRVSSTYEQYF. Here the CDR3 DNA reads TGTGCCAGCAGCCGTGTGTCATCTACCTACGAGCAGTACTTC.

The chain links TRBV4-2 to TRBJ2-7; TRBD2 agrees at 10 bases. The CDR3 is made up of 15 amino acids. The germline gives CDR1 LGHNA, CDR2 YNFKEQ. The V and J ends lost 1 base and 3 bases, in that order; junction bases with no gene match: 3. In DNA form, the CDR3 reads TGTGCCAGCAGCCAAGCTTCTAGCGGGAGCTACGAGCAGTACTTC. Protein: CASSQASSGSYEQYF.

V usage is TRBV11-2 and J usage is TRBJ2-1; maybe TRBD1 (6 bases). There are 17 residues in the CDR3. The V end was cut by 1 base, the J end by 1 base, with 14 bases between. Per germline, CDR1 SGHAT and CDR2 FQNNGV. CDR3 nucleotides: TGTGCCAGCAGCTTAGTAGAGACAGGATATTCCTACAATGAGCAGTTCTTC. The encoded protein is CASSLVETGYSYNEQFF.

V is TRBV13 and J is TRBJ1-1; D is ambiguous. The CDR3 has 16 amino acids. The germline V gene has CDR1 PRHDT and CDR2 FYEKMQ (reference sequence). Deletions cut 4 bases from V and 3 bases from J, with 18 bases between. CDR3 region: CASSYGGSRLHTEAFF. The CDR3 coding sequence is TGTGCCAGCAGCTACGGTGGTTCACGACTTCACACTGAAGCTTTCTTT.

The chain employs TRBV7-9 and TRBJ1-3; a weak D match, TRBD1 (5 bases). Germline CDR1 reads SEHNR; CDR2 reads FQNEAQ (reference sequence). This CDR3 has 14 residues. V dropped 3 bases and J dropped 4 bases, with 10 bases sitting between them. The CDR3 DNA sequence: TGTGCCAGCAGCTTCCAGGGCAAAGGAAACACCATATATTTT. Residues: CASSFQGKGNTIYF.

CDR3 nucleotides: TGTGCCAGCAGTCCGCTACAGGGTCAGCCCCAGCATTTT. Translation: CASSPLQGQPQHF. V and J are TRBV27 and TRBJ1-5, with TRBD1 as a possible D gene (6 bases). This CDR3 spans 13 amino acids. CDR1 and CDR2 (germline): MNHEY, SMNVEV (reference sequence). With 5 bases removed from V and 6 bases from J, the gap between germline ends came to 11 bases.

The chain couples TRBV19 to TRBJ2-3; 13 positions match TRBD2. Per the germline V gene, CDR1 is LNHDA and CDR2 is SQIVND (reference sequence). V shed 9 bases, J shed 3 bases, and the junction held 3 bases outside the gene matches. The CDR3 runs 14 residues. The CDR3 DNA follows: TGTGCCAGCCGGACTAGCGGGAGTACAGATACGCAGTATTTT. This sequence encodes CASRTSGSTDTQYF.

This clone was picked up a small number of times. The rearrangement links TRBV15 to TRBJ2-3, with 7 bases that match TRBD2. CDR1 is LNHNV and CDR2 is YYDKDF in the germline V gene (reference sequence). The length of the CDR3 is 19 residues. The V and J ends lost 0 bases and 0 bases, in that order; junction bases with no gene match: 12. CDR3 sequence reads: CATSRDPLPREGSTDTQYF. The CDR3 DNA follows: TGTGCCACCAGCAGAGATCCCCTTCCGAGGGAGGGTAGCACAGATACGCAGTATTTT.

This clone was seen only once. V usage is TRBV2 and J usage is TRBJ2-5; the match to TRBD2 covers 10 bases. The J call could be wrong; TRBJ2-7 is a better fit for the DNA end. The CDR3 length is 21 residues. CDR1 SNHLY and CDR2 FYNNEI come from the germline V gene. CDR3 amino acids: CASRLRGPGASGRKVRDEQYF. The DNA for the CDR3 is TGTGCCAGCAGACTAAGGGGCCCCGGGGCTAGCGGGAGAAAAGTGAGGGACGAGCAGTACTTC.

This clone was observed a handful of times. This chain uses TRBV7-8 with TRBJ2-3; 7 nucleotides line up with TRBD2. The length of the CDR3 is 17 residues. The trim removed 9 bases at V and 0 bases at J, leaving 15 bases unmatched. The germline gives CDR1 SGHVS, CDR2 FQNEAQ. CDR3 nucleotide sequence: TGTGCCAGTGGGCGGAAATATAGCGGGCCGAGCACAGATACGCAGTATTTT. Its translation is CASGRKYSGPSTDTQYF.

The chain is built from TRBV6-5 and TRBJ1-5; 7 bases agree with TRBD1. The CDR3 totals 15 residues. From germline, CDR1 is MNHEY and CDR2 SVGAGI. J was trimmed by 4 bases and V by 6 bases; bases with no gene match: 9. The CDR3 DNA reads TGTGCCAGCAGGGCTGACAGGGCGATAAATCAGCCCCAGCATTTT. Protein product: CASRADRAINQPQHF.

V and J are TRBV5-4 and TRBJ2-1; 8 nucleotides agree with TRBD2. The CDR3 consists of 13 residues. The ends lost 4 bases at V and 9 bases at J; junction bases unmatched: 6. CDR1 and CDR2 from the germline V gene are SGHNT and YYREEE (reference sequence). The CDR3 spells CASSRRGVGEQFF. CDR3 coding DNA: TGTGCCAGCAGCAGGCGGGGGGTGGGTGAGCAGTTCTTC.

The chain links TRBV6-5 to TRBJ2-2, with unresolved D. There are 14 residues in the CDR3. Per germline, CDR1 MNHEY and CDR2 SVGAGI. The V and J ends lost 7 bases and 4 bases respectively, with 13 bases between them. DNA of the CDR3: TGTGCCAGCAAAGTCGGCGGAAGCACCGGGGAGCTGTTTTTT. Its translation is CASKVGGSTGELFF.